The 9 T cell receptor beta chains below were found in one sample sequenced in a study of T cell responses to AZD1222 COVID-19 vaccine. Here immunoSEQ multiplex PCR was the method, and the copy in TCRdb shows in-frame clones only, minus some. Altogether some 170,000 clones are present, over 80% being singletons, with the ten largest covering 3.5% to 5.5%. The material sequenced was peripheral blood, taken 28 days after the second dose of the MenACWY control vaccine. The receptors were gathered from an adult who received the MenACWY meningococcal vaccine as a control.

The rearrangement links TRBV28 to TRBJ2-3; TRBD1 is a possible D gene (5 bases). With 8 bases removed from V and 4 bases from J, the gap between germline ends came to 22 bases. The CDR3 runs to 16 residues. Germline V gene lookup returns CDR1 MDHEN and CDR2 SYDVKM. CDR3 loop: CASGLTGGARADTQYF. In nucleotides, the CDR3 is TGTGCCAGCGGCCTCACCGGCGGAGCCAGGGCAGATACGCAGTATTTT.

The sample holds one count of this clone. V gene TRBV7-2 combines with J gene TRBJ1-5, with D hard to call. The germline V and J ends were trimmed by 2 bases and 0 bases, with 5 bases remaining between them. CDR3 length: 14 residues. Germline V gene lookup returns CDR1 SGHTA and CDR2 FQGNSA. The CDR3 DNA reads TGTGCCAGCAGCTTACAGGCTAGCAATCAGCCCCAGCATTTT. It translates to CASSLQASNQPQHF.

The V call is TRBV19, the J call TRBJ2-3; TRBD2 aligns across 8 bases. The CDR3 covers 16 residues. Germline trimming cut 4 bases from V and 0 bases from J; bases unmatched to any gene: 6. Germline V CDR1 and CDR2: LNHDA, SQIVND (reference sequence). CDR3 in DNA: TGTGCCAGTAGTAACGTCGGGAGGGCTAGCACAGATACGCAGTATTTT. The encoded protein is CASSNVGRASTDTQYF.

The J gene is TRBJ1-3, the V gene TRBV6-2 or TRBV6-3, with D unclear. Trimming removed 0 bases from V and 0 bases from J, with 12 bases in between. Per the germline V gene, CDR1 is MNHEY and CDR2 is SVGEGT. The CDR3 runs to 17 residues. In DNA form, the CDR3 reads TGTGCCAGCAGTTACTCAACACAGCGGACCTCTGGAAACACCATATATTTT. Encoded protein: CASSYSTQRTSGNTIYF.

Points on this clone: Other DNA variants within this sample encode the same CDR3. This rearrangement joins TRBV4-3 to TRBJ1-2; D not certain. The CDR3 length is 13 residues. Between the trimmed V and J ends, which lost 0 bases and 6 bases, there was a span of 8 bases. Germline CDR1 and CDR2: LGHNA and YSLEER. CDR3 sequence reads: CASSQDGEDGYTF. In DNA, the CDR3 is TGCGCCAGCAGCCAAGATGGGGAGGATGGCTACACCTTC.

This chain links TRBV11-2 with TRBJ2-7; D gene unclear. The CDR3 runs to 14 residues. CDR1 is SGHAT, CDR2 FQNNGV, per germline. V was cut by 1 base and J by 2 bases, with 9 bases left in between. CDR3 sequence: CASSLALGTYEQYF. DNA for the CDR3: TGTGCCAGCAGCTTAGCGTTGGGAACCTACGAGCAGTACTTC.

The V call is TRBV11-2, the J call TRBJ2-7; D is unresolved. Trimming left V 5 bases short and J 0 bases short, with 8 bases between. The CDR3 totals 13 residues. Germline CDR1 is SGHAT and CDR2 is FQNNGV. The CDR3 nucleotides are TGTGCCAGCAGCCCAGACACCTCCTACGAGCAGTACTTC. It encodes CASSPDTSYEQYF.

The chain recombines TRBV18 with TRBJ1-5, with TRBD1 as a possible D gene (5 bases). This CDR3 has 15 amino acids. Germline CDR1 KGHSH, CDR2 LQKENI. Trimming pared 1 base from V and 7 bases from J, leaving 14 bases between. In nucleotides, the CDR3 is TGTGCCAGCTCACCACGCAGGGTCGGGGCACAGCCCCAGCATTTT. Its translation: CASSPRRVGAQPQHF.

This chain links TRBV10-1 with TRBJ1-1; maybe TRBD1 (5 bases). V was clipped by 5 bases and J by 3 bases, with 13 bases between them. Germline CDR1 is WNHNN and CDR2 is SYGVQD (reference sequence). The CDR3 consists of 14 residues. CDR3 residues: CASSNSGMYTEAFF. In DNA form, the CDR3 reads TGCGCCAGCAGTAATTCAGGGATGTACACTGAAGCTTTCTTT.